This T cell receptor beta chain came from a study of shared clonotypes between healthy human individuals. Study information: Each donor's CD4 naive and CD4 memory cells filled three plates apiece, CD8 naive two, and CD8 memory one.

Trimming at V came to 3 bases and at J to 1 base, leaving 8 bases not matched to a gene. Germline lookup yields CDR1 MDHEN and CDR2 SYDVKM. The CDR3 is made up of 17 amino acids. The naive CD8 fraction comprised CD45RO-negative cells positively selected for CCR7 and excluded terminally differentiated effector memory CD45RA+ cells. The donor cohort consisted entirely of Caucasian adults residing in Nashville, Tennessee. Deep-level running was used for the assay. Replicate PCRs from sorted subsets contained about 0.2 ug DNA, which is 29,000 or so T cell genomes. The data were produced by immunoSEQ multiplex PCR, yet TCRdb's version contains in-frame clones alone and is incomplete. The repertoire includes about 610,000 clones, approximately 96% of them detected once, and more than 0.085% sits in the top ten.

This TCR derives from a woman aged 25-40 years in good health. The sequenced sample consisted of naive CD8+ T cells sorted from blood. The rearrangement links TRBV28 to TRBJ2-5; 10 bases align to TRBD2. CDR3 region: CASSFPPTSGAQETQYF. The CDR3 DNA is TGTGCCAGCAGTTTCCCGCCCACTAGCGGGGCCCAAGAGACCCAGTACTTC.